These T cell receptor beta chains were read from a single sample in a study of cytomegalovirus exposure and HLA in healthy donors. Clones were read by immunoSEQ multiplex PCR, and TCRdb kept only the in-frame ones, dropping some. This sample has over 75,000 clones, with approximately 79% found just once. The sequenced sample was PBMCs. These receptors came from a female donor in good health and CMV-seronegative. Each CDR3 is given with its conserved first and last residue. The order of the fields is D gene, V gene, clone size, J gene, CDR3 length, CDR3 protein, CDR3 DNA. A D gene is named only where the DNA matches it firmly. Clone sizes are given selectively: once, few, many, or a class where the clone is expanded.

d_gene: .; v_gene: TRBV7-3; abundance: .; j_gene: TRBJ1-4; len: 16; CDR3aa: CASSPFRDPTNEKLFF; CDR3nt: TGTGCCAGCAGCCCCTTCAGGGATCCAACTAATGAAAAACTGTTTTTT
d_gene: TRBD1; v_gene: TRBV7-9; abundance: .; j_gene: TRBJ1-3; len: 16; CDR3aa: CASSLYTGGHGNTIYF; CDR3nt: TGTGCCAGCAGCCTGTACACAGGGGGTCACGGAAACACCATATATTTT
d_gene: TRBD1; v_gene: TRBV27; abundance: .; j_gene: TRBJ1-5; len: 16; CDR3aa: CASSSGTGYSNQPQHF; CDR3nt: TGTGCCAGCAGTTCCGGGACAGGGTATAGCAATCAGCCCCAGCATTTT
d_gene: .; v_gene: TRBV5-1; abundance: .; j_gene: TRBJ1-6; len: 15; CDR3aa: CASSLARASDSPLHF; CDR3nt: TGCGCCAGCAGCTTGGCTAGAGCGTCGGATTCACCCCTCCACTTT
d_gene: TRBD1; v_gene: TRBV28; abundance: .; j_gene: TRBJ1-2; len: 15; CDR3aa: CASSLSAGGPYGYTF; CDR3nt: TGTGCCAGCAGTTTATCGGCAGGGGGTCCCTATGGCTACACCTTC
d_gene: .; v_gene: TRBV30; abundance: .; j_gene: TRBJ1-4; len: 12; CDR3aa: CAWSPQGEKLFF; CDR3nt: TGTGCCTGGAGCCCCCAGGGTGAAAAACTGTTTTTT
d_gene: .; v_gene: TRBV5-6; abundance: .; j_gene: TRBJ1-4; len: 16; CDR3aa: CASSLGGLGANEKLFF; CDR3nt: TGTGCCAGCAGCTTGGGTGGCCTCGGGGCTAATGAAAAACTGTTTTTT
d_gene: .; v_gene: TRBV29-1; abundance: .; j_gene: TRBJ2-3; len: 18; CDR3aa: CSVEAQGFGGTPTDTQYF; CDR3nt: TGCAGCGTTGAAGCACAGGGGTTCGGGGGCACTCCCACAGATACGCAGTATTTT
d_gene: TRBD2; v_gene: TRBV4-2; abundance: once; j_gene: TRBJ2-1; len: 16; CDR3aa: CASSQEAGGPRNEQFF; CDR3nt: TGTGCCAGCAGCCAAGAGGCGGGAGGGCCGCGTAATGAGCAGTTCTTC
d_gene: .; v_gene: TRBV29-1; abundance: .; j_gene: TRBJ1-5; len: 12; CDR3aa: CSVAGYNQPQHF; CDR3nt: TGCAGCGTTGCCGGTTACAATCAGCCCCAGCATTTT
d_gene: TRBD2; v_gene: TRBV7-6; abundance: few; j_gene: TRBJ2-1; len: 16; CDR3aa: CASSPGLAGAYNEQFF; CDR3nt: TGTGCCAGCAGCCCGGGACTAGCGGGAGCCTACAATGAGCAGTTCTTC
d_gene: TRBD1; v_gene: TRBV9; abundance: .; j_gene: TRBJ1-6; len: 13; CDR3aa: CASSGTGSSPLHF; CDR3nt: TGTGCCAGCAGCGGGACAGGGAGTTCACCCCTCCACTTT
d_gene: .; v_gene: TRBV2; abundance: .; j_gene: TRBJ1-5; len: 16; CDR3aa: CASLGSGVGSNQPQHF; CDR3nt: TGTGCCAGCCTCGGGAGCGGGGTGGGATCCAATCAGCCCCAGCATTTT
d_gene: TRBD2; v_gene: TRBV10-3; abundance: .; j_gene: TRBJ2-3; len: 12; CDR3aa: CAGGQGTDTQYF; CDR3nt: TGTGCGGGAGGGCAGGGCACAGATACGCAGTATTTT